This passage covers 25 T cell receptor beta chains from one sample sequenced in a study of regulatory T cells in long-lasting Graves disease. In building TCR beta libraries, iRepertoire HTBI primers were used together with Arm-PCR of CDR3 regions. TCRdb independently ran MiXCR on the multiplex PCR reads; one entry per CDR3 protein. The data contain 400,000 to 500,000 distinct CDR3 sequences, roughly 15% of them singletons. Noted time point: newly diagnosed GD, antithyroid drugs for less than 3 months. Generation of the TCR library employed RNA extracted from PBMCs. A further study also used this sample, focusing on T cells in Graves' hyperthyroidism and ophthalmopathy.

This specimen consisted of peripheral blood mononuclear cells (PBMCs), obtained at new diagnosis, from a patient treated with antithyroid drugs. The source of these receptors is a woman aged 30 to 39 with Graves disease.

This clonotype was observed at least ten times. The gene calls are TRBV5-1 and TRBJ2-7; a possible D gene is TRBD1 (6 bases). Trimming cost V 4 bases and J 3 bases, with 14 bases left between them. The CDR3 covers 14 residues. Looked up from germline, CDR1 is SGHRS and CDR2 is YFSETQ. The CDR3 DNA is TGCGCCAGCAGCCCGGTCAGGGGCGGCTACGAGCAGTACTTC. Residues: CASSPVRGGYEQYF.

This clonotype appeared many times. The chain carries TRBV18 and TRBJ2-7; D uncertain. The CDR3 runs to 15 residues. With 8 bases removed from V and 0 bases from J, the gap between germline ends came to 17 bases. The germline V gene has CDR1 KGHSH and CDR2 LQKENI. The CDR3 DNA is TGTGCCAGCAGTCCCTCCGCAGTGAGCTCCTACGAGCAGTACTTC. Translating it yields CASSPSAVSSYEQYF.

The chain joins TRBV6-1 to TRBJ1-1, with 8 positions matching TRBD1. CDR1 and CDR2 (germline): MNHNS, SASEGT. Trimming took 5 bases from V and 1 from J; bases not matched to a gene: 6. The CDR3 consists of 15 residues. Here the CDR3 DNA reads TGTGCCAGCAGTAGACAGGGGTTGGGGAACACTGAAGCTTTCTTT. Protein sequence: CASSRQGLGNTEAFF.

CDR3 sequence (DNA): TGTGCCAGCAGCCTCCAGGGGGTTGGCTACACCTTC. Translated, it gives CASSLQGVGYTF. J is TRBJ1-2 and V is TRBV3-1; 7 bases agree with TRBD1. V shed 4 bases, J shed 7 bases, and the junction held 3 bases outside the gene matches. The CDR3 extends over 12 amino acids. Germline CDR1 LGHDT, CDR2 YNNKEL (reference sequence).

V gene TRBV6-2 or TRBV6-3 combines with J gene TRBJ2-7; 7 bases are shared with TRBD1. The germline V gene has CDR1 MNHEY and CDR2 SVGEGT. J was trimmed by 3 bases and V by 2 bases; bases with no gene match: 4. The CDR3 has 14 residues. This CDR3 is CASSYEGAYYEQYF. The DNA for the CDR3 is TGTGCCAGCAGTTACGAGGGGGCGTACTACGAGCAGTACTTC.

This clonotype was observed a handful of times. V is TRBV6-9 and J is TRBJ2-7, with 9 nucleotides matching TRBD1. CDR1 and CDR2 (germline): MNHGY, SVAAGI. The CDR3 has 14 residues. V lost 4 bases and J lost 2; bases outside the gene matches: 3. The CDR3 sequence is CASSSTGGAYEQYF. The CDR3, as DNA: TGTGCCAGCAGTTCGACAGGGGGGGCCTACGAGCAGTACTTC.

This clonotype was observed many times. The V and J genes are TRBV28 and TRBJ2-3; D perhaps matches TRBD1 (7 bases). The V and J ends lost 3 bases and 4 bases respectively, with 14 bases between them. CDR3 size: 15 residues. Germline V gene sequence: CDR1 MDHEN, CDR2 SYDVKM. CDR3: CASSFVEGAADTQYF. Here the CDR3 DNA reads TGTGCCAGCAGTTTCGTGGAGGGGGCGGCAGATACGCAGTATTTT.

This clonotype was found many times. This rearrangement joins TRBV7-2 to TRBJ1-1; maybe TRBD1 (5 bases). Trimming took 5 bases from V and 3 from J, leaving 19 bases between them. CDR3 size: 16 residues. Germline V gene lookup returns CDR1 SGHTA and CDR2 FQGNSA. CDR3 region: CASSPGDVQVDTEAFF. DNA for the CDR3: TGTGCCAGCAGCCCCGGGGACGTTCAAGTGGACACTGAAGCTTTCTTT.

This clonotype was seen a handful of times. The chain has TRBV7-9 and TRBJ2-2; 7 bases fit TRBD2. This CDR3 comprises 16 residues. The J segment lost 5 bases and the V segment lost 5 bases, leaving 11 bases of the junction unmatched. Germline CDR1 and CDR2: SEHNR and FQNEAQ (reference sequence). The CDR3: CASSPTAGVATGELFF. In DNA, the CDR3 is TGTGCCAGCAGCCCGACGGCGGGGGTGGCGACCGGGGAGCTGTTTTTT.

This clonotype has more than one count but fewer than ten. The chain combines TRBV7-6 with TRBJ2-5; D not resolved. The V end lost 5 bases, the J end lost 2 bases, and 18 bases lay between the germline ends. CDR3 size: 16 residues. Germline CDR1 is SGHVS and CDR2 is FNYEAQ. CDR3: CASSISPGPHQETQYF. In DNA, the CDR3 is TGTGCCAGCAGCATCTCGCCTGGGCCCCATCAAGAGACCCAGTACTTC.

Comments on this clonotype: A read error is likely here: a far larger clone is one base away. The chain recombines TRBV7-3 with TRBJ2-6; D perhaps matches TRBD1 (6 bases). V shed 5 bases and J shed 4 bases, with 21 bases lying between them. The germline gives CDR1 SGHTA, CDR2 FQGTGA. The CDR3 covers 18 residues. Written as DNA, the CDR3 is TGTGCCAGCAGCCCTGACAGGATAAATCTTTACGGGGCCAACGTCCTGACTTTC. It is translated as CASSPDRINLYGANVLTF. Together with reference TRBV7-3 and TRBJ2-6, the CDR3 gives the full variable domain: GAGVSQTPSNKVTEKGKYVELRCDPISGHTALYWYRQSLGQGPEFLIYFQGTGAADDSGLPNDRFFAVRPEGSVSTLKIQRTERGDSAVYLCASSPDRINLYGANVLTFGAGSRLTVL.

Of note for this clonotype: A much larger clone lies a single base off, so this may be a read error. This chain connects TRBV6-1 to TRBJ2-2; maybe TRBD2 (6 bases). The CDR3 has 15 amino acids. The germline V gene encodes CDR1 MNHNS and CDR2 SASEGT. Trimming removed 7 bases at V and 6 bases at J, with 18 bases between. CDR3 sequence: CASTAAGRGAGELFF. CDR3 DNA sequence: TGTGCCAGCACCGCCGCGGGGAGAGGGGCCGGGGAGCTGTTTTTT.

In its sample, this clonotype was seen many times. V and J are TRBV7-6 and TRBJ2-5; maybe TRBD1 (5 bases). V lost 0 bases and J lost 4, with 12 bases in between. The CDR3 is 15 residues long. The germline V gene has CDR1 SGHVS and CDR2 FNYEAQ. The CDR3 DNA reads as TGTGCCAGCAGCTTAGCGCCCAGGGATGGAGAGACCCAGTACTTC. Protein product: CASSLAPRDGETQYF.

This clonotype was counted ten times or more. This chain joins TRBV27 and TRBJ1-5, with D tentatively TRBD1 (6 bases). Germline V gene lookup returns CDR1 MNHEY and CDR2 SMNVEV (reference sequence). Trimming stripped 7 bases from V and 2 bases from J, with 9 bases between. This CDR3 comprises 13 residues. The CDR3: CASTRGRNQPQHF. The CDR3 DNA sequence: TGTGCCAGCACCAGGGGTCGCAATCAGCCCCAGCATTTT.

This clonotype has more than one count but fewer than ten. This chain joins TRBV6-1 and TRBJ2-5, with TRBD2 identical over 12 bases. J was trimmed by 2 bases and V by 6 bases; bases with no gene match: 4. CDR3 length: 15 amino acids. Germline CDR1 and CDR2: MNHNS and SASEGT. The CDR3 loop is CASRPGLAGQETQYF. In DNA form, the CDR3 reads TGTGCCAGCAGGCCAGGACTAGCGGGGCAAGAGACCCAGTACTTC.

The sample holds many counts of this clonotype. The V call is TRBV3-1, the J call TRBJ2-3; tentatively, D is TRBD2 (5 bases). Germline CDR1 is LGHDT and CDR2 is YNNKEL (reference sequence). Trimming removed 7 bases from V and 2 bases from J, with 19 bases in between. CDR3 length equals 16 residues. DNA of the CDR3: TGTGCCAGCACCCACGGCCGCGGGCTATTCACAGATACGCAGTATTTT. Translation gives CASTHGRGLFTDTQYF.

This chain uses TRBV9 with TRBJ1-2, with a possible D match to TRBD1 (5 bases). V lost 0 bases, J lost 3 bases, and 6 bases lay in between. The CDR3 length is 13 residues. The germline V gene encodes CDR1 SGDLS and CDR2 YYNGEE. Here the CDR3 reads CASSVGTYYGYTF. CDR3 DNA: TGTGCCAGCAGCGTAGGGACATACTATGGCTACACCTTC.

The rearrangement uses TRBV7-3 and TRBJ2-1; the D gene is possibly TRBD2 (7 bases). V was trimmed by 6 bases and J by 7 bases, leaving 19 bases between them. This CDR3 is 15 amino acids long. The germline gives CDR1 SGHTA, CDR2 FQGTGA. CDR3 protein: CASSIRGGRENEQFF. For the CDR3, the DNA is TGTGCCAGCAGTATCAGGGGCGGGAGAGAGAATGAGCAGTTCTTC.

The chain links TRBV27 to TRBJ1-5; D not resolved. This CDR3 is built from 10 residues. The ends were cut back, 9 bases at V and 7 bases at J, with 7 bases in the middle. Germline CDR1 reads MNHEY; CDR2 reads SMNVEV (reference sequence). The CDR3 DNA is TGTGCCAGGGAATGGCAGCCCCAGCATTTT. Its translation: CAREWQPQHF.

This clonotype was recorded many times. As DNA, the CDR3 is TGTGCCAGCAGCCCCCCGGGACGGACCAATGGCTACACCTTC. It encodes CASSPPGRTNGYTF. The genes are TRBV7-9 and TRBJ1-2; D is possibly TRBD1 (5 bases). The CDR3 totals 14 residues. Between the trimmed V and J ends, which lost 5 bases and 6 bases, there was a span of 16 bases. Germline loops: CDR1 SEHNR, CDR2 FQNEAQ (reference sequence).

The chain carries TRBV19 and TRBJ2-3; 9 nucleotides match TRBD2. Losses at the gene ends were 6 bases for V and 6 bases for J; bases not matched to a gene: 4. The CDR3 consists of 13 residues. The germline gives CDR1 LNHDA, CDR2 SQIVND (reference sequence). This chain's CDR3 is CASRSSGSDTQYF. In DNA, the CDR3 is TGTGCCAGTAGGAGTAGCGGGAGTGATACGCAGTATTTT.

The chain links TRBV6-5 to TRBJ2-1, with D unresolved. V was trimmed by 2 bases and J by 9 bases, leaving 5 bases between them. This CDR3 is 11 amino acids long. CDR1 MNHEY and CDR2 SVGAGI come from the germline V gene. The CDR3 bases are TGTGCCAGCAGTTACAAGGGTGAGCAGTTCTTC. It specifies CASSYKGEQFF.

A word on this clonotype: A single base separates this from a much larger clone, so it may be a read error. The genes are TRBV5-1 and TRBJ2-3; 9 bases map to TRBD1. Per the germline V gene, CDR1 is SGHRS and CDR2 is YFSETQ. J was trimmed by 1 base and V by 6 bases; bases with no gene match: 6. The CDR3 extends over 15 amino acids. The CDR3 DNA is TGCGCCAGCATCCGGCGGACAGGGGGCACAGATACGCAGTATTTT. It is translated as CASIRRTGGTDTQYF. Full variable domain (outside the CDR3, taken from reference TRBV5-1 and TRBJ2-3): KAGVTQTPRYLIKTRGQQVTLSCSPISGHRSVSWYQQTPGQGLQFLFEYFSETQRNKGNFPGRFSGRQFSNSRSEMNVSTLELGDSALYLCASIRRTGGTDTQYFGPGTRLTVL.

This clonotype has a count of ten or more. CDR3 nucleotides: TGTGCCAGCACCCCCCGGAGCACGAACACTGAAGCTTTCTTT. This sequence encodes CASTPRSTNTEAFF. The rearrangement joins TRBV6-1 to TRBJ1-1; D gene uncertain. Trimming removed 7 bases from V and 1 base from J, with 13 bases in between. This CDR3 has 14 amino acids. The germline V gene encodes CDR1 MNHNS and CDR2 SASEGT.

Ten or more counts support this clonotype. This chain joins TRBV7-2 and TRBJ2-7, with 7 bases identical to TRBD1. Losses at the gene ends were 5 bases for V and 2 bases for J; bases not matched to a gene: 12. The CDR3 spans 16 residues. From germline, CDR1 is SGHTA and CDR2 FQGNSA. CDR3 in amino acids: CASSNRQGGGAYEQYF. The CDR3 DNA sequence: TGTGCCAGCAGCAACCGACAGGGTGGAGGAGCCTACGAGCAGTACTTC.